This T cell receptor (beta chain) was captured in a study of blood T cell repertoires in COVID-19. Produced via immunoSEQ multiplex PCR; TCRdb's table is partial and in-frame only. The sample includes around 100,000 clones, roughly 89% of them seen just once. The TCR was taken from a human donor in a cohort sampled during active COVID-19. Source material: peripheral blood.

The DNA for the CDR3 is TGTGCCAGCAGCCAAGTCCCAGGGGCCATTGGAAACACCATATATTTT. Residues: CASSQVPGAIGNTIYF. The chain employs TRBV4-2 and TRBJ1-3, with D perhaps TRBD1 (6 bases). The CDR3 consists of 16 residues. Germline V lookup: CDR1 LGHNA, CDR2 YNFKEQ. Deletions cut 1 base from V and 3 bases from J, with 13 bases between.